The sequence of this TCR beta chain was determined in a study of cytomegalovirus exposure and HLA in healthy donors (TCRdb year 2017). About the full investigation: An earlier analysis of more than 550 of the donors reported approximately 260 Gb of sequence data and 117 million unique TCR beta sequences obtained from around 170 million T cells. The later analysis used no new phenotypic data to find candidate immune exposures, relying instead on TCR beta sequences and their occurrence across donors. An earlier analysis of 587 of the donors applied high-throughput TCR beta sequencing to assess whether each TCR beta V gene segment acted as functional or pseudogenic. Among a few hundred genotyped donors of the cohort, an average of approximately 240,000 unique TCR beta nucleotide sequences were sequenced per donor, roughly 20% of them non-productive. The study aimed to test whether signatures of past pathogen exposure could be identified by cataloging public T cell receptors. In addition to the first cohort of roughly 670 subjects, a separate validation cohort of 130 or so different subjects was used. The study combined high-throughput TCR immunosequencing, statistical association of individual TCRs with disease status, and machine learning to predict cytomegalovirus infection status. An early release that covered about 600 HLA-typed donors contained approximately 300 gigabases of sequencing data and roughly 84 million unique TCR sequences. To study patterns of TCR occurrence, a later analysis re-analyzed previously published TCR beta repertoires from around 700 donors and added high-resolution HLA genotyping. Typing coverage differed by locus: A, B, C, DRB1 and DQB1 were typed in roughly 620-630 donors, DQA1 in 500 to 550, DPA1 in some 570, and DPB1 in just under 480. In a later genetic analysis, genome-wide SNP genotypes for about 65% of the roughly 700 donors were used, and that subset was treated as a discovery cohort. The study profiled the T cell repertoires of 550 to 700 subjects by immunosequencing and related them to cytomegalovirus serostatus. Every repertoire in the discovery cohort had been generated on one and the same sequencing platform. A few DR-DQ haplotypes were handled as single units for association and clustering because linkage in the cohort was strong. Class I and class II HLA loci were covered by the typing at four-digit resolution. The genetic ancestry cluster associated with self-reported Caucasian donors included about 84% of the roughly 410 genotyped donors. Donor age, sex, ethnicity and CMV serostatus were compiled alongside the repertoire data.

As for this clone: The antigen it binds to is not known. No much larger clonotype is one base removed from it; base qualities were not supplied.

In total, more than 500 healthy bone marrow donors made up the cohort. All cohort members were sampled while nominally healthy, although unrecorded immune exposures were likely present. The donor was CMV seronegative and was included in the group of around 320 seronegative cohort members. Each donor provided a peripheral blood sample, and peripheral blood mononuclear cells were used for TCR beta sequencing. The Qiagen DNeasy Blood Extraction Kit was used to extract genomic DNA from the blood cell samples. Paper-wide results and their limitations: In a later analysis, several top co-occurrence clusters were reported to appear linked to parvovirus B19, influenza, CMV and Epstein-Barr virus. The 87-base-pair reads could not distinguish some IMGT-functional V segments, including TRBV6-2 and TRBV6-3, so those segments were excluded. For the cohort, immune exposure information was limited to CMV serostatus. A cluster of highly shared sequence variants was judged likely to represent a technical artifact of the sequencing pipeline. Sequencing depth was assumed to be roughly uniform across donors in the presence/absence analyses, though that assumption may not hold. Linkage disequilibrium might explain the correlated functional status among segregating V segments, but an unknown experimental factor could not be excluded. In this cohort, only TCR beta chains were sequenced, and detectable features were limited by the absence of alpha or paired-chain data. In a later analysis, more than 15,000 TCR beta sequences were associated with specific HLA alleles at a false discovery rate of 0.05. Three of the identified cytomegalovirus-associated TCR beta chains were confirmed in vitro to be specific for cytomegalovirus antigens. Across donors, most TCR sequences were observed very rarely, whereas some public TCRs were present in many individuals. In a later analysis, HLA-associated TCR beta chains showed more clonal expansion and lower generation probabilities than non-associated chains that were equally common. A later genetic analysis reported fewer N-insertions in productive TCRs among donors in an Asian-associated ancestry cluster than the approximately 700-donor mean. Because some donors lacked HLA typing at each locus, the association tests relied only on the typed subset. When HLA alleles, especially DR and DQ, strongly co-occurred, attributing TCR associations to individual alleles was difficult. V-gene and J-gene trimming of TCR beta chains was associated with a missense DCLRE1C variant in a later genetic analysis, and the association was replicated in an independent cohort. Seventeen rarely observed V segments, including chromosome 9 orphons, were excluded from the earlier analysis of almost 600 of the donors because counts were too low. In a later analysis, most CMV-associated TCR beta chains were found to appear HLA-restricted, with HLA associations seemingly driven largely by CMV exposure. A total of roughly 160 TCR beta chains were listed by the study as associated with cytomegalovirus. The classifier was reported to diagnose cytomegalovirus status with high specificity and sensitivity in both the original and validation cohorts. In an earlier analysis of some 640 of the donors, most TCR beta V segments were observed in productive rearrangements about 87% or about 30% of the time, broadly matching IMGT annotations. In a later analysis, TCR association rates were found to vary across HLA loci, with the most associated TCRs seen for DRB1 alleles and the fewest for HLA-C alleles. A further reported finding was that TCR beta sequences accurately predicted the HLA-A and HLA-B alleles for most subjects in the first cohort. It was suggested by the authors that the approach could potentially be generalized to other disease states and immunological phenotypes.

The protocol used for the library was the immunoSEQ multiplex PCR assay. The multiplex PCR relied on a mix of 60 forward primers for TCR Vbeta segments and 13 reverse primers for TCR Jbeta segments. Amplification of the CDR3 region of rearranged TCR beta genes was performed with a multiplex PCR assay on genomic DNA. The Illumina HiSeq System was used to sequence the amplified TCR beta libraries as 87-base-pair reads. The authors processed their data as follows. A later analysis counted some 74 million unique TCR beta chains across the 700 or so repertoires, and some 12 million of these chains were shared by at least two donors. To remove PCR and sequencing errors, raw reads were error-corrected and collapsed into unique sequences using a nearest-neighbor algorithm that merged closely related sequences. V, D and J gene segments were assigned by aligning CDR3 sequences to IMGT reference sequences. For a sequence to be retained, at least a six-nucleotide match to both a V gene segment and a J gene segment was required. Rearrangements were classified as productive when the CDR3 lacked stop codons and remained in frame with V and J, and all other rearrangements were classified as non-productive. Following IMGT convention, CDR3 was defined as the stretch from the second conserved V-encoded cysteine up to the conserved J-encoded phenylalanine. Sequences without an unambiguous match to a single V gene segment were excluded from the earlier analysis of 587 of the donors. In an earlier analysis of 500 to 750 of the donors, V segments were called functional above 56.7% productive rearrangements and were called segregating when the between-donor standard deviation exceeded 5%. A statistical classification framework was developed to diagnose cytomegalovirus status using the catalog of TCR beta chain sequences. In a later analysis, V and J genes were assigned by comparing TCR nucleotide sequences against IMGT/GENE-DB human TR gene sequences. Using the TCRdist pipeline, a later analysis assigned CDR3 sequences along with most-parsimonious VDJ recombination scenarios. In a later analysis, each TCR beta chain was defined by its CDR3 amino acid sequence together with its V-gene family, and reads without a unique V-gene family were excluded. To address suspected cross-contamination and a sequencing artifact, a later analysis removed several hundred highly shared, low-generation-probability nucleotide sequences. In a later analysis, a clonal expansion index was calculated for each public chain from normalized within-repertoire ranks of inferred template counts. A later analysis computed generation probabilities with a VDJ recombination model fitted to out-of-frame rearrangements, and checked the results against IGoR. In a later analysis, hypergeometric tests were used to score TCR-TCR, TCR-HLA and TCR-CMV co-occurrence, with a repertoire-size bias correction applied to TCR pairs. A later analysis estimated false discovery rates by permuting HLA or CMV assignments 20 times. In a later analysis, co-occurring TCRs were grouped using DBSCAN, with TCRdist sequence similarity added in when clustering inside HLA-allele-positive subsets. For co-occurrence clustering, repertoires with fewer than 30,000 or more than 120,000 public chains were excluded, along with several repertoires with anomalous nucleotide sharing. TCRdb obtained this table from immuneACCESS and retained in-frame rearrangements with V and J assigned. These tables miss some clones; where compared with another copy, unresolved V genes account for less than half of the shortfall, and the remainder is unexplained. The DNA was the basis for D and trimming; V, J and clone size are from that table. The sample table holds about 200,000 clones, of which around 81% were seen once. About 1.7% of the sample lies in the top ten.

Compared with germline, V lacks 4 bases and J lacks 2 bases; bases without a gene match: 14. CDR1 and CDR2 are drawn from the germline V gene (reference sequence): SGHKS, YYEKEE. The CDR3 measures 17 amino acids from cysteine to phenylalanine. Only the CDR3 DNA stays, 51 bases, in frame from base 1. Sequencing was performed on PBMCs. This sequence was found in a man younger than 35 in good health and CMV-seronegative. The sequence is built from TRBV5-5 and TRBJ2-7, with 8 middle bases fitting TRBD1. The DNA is TGTGCCAGCAGCACAGTCGGACAGGGAACGAAAACCTACGAGCAGTACTTC. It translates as CASSTVGQGTKTYEQYF.